These 9 T cell receptor beta chains were sequenced from one sample in a study of cytomegalovirus exposure and HLA in healthy donors. The PCR ran on 60 Vbeta and 13 Jbeta primers. Only in-frame clones appear in the TCRdb table, and some are missing; sequencing was by immunoSEQ multiplex PCR. This sample has approximately 190,000 clones, with 65% to 90% found just once. The material sequenced was PBMCs. The origin of the receptors is a man aged 35 to 55 in good health and CMV-seropositive.

The rearrangement links TRBV29-1 to TRBJ1-1; 9 positions agree with TRBD1. V dropped 5 bases and J dropped 4; count of bases not matched to a gene: 8. CDR1 and CDR2 (germline): SQVTM, ANQGSEA. The CDR3 length is 14 residues. As DNA, the CDR3 is TGCAGCGTTATGCCGGGACAGGGTTCCACTGAAGCTTTCTTT. This encodes CSVMPGQGSTEAFF.

The CDR3 nucleotides are TGTGCCAGCAGCGGTCCGACAGGGGGAATTAATGAAAAACTGTTTTTT. It codes for CASSGPTGGINEKLFF. The chain links TRBV9 to TRBJ1-4; 9 bases are a match to TRBD1. V lost 3 bases, J lost 4 bases, and 7 bases stayed unmatched. Germline V gene sequence: CDR1 SGDLS, CDR2 YYNGEE. The CDR3 contains 16 residues.

This clone appeared a few times. Additional DNA sequences in this sample encode the identical CDR3. This rearrangement joins TRBV27 to TRBJ1-1; D might be TRBD1 (5 bases). The germline V gene has CDR1 MNHEY and CDR2 SMNVEV (reference sequence). The CDR3 is 13 residues long. With 5 bases removed from V and 1 base from J, the gap between germline ends came to 8 bases. The CDR3 DNA reads TGTGCCAGCAGTCATCAGGGGAACACTGAAGCTTTCTTT. Protein sequence: CASSHQGNTEAFF.

The genes are TRBV7-2 and TRBJ1-1, with D hard to call. Looked up from germline, CDR1 is SGHTA and CDR2 is FQGNSA. The CDR3 totals 12 residues. V was trimmed by 1 base and J by 4 bases, leaving 4 bases between them. The CDR3, as DNA: TGTGCCAGCAGCTTAGGGAGCACTGAAGCTTTCTTT. Translation: CASSLGSTEAFF.

The chain carries TRBV7-6 and TRBJ2-1; 12 bases map to TRBD2. The CDR3 contains 15 residues. Trimming at V came to 4 bases and at J to 7 bases, leaving 5 bases not matched to a gene. Germline CDR1 SGHVS, CDR2 FNYEAQ. CDR3 residues: CASSSLAGGPNEQFF. As DNA, the CDR3 is TGTGCCAGCAGCTCTCTAGCGGGGGGGCCTAATGAGCAGTTCTTC.

The rearrangement links TRBV18 to TRBJ1-3; 8 positions match TRBD1. Germline V gene sequence: CDR1 KGHSH, CDR2 LQKENI. With 2 bases clipped from V and 4 bases from J, the junction kept 10 bases outside the gene matches. The CDR3 contains 17 residues. The CDR3 bases are TGTGCCAGCTCACCAATCCCCGGACAGGGTCCGGGAAACACCATATATTTT. Translating gives CASSPIPGQGPGNTIYF.

This chain links TRBV5-4 with TRBJ2-6, with 7 bases identical to TRBD1. The J segment lost 2 bases and the V segment lost 3 bases, leaving 8 bases of the junction unmatched. The CDR3 spans 17 residues. CDR1 and CDR2 (germline): SGHNT, YYREEE (reference sequence). This chain's CDR3 is CASSYKRQGTGANVLTF. The CDR3 DNA follows: TGTGCCAGCAGCTACAAAAGACAGGGAACTGGGGCCAACGTCCTGACTTTC.

The rearrangement links TRBV7-2 to TRBJ2-5, with D possibly being TRBD2 (6 bases). Trimming removed 5 bases at V and 5 bases at J, with 12 bases between. Germline V gives CDR1 SGHTA, CDR2 FQGNSA. CDR3 length: 13 amino acids. CDR3 nucleotide sequence: TGTGCCAGCAGCCAGACTAGTTACGAGACCCAGTACTTC. This codes for CASSQTSYETQYF. Combining the CDR3 with reference TRBV7-2 and TRBJ2-5 gives the whole variable domain GAGVSQSPSNKVTEKGKDVELRCDPISGHTALYWYRQSLGQGLEFLIYFQGNSAPDKSGLPSDRFSAERTGGSVSTLTIQRTQQEDSAVYLCASSQTSYETQYFGPGTRLLVL.

The V and J genes are TRBV28 and TRBJ2-6, with D hard to call. The length of the CDR3 is 15 residues. V was clipped by 3 bases and J by 1 base, with 7 bases between them. Germline CDR1 MDHEN, CDR2 SYDVKM. The CDR3 nucleotides are TGTGCCAGCAGTTTTGTCGGGTCTGGGGCCAACGTCCTGACTTTC. Translating it yields CASSFVGSGANVLTF.